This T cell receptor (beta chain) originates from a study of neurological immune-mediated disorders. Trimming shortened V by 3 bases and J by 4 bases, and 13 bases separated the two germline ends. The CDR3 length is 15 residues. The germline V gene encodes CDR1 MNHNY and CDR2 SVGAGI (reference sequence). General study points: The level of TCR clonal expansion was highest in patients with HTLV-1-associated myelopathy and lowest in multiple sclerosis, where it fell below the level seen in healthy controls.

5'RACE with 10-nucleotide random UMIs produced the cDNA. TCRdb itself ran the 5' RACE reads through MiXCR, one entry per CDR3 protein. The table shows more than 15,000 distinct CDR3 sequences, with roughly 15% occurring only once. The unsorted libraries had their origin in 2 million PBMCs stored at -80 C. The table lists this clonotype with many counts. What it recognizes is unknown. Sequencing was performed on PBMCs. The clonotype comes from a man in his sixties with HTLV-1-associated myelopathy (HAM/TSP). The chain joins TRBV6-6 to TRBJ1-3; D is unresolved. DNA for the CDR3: TGTGCCAGCAGTTATGAAAACTTCTCCGGAAACACCATATATTTT. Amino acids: CASSYENFSGNTIYF.